This T cell receptor beta chain stems from a study of blood T cell repertoires in COVID-19. The protocol was immunoSEQ multiplex PCR, while the TCRdb copy is restricted to in-frame clones and leaves out a portion. The sample lists 140,000 to 150,000 clones; about 90% were seen once. This CDR3 has 15 amino acids. Germline-derived CDR1 and CDR2 are SGHDN and FVKESK. The junction had 7 bases not matched to a gene; V was cut back by 0 bases and J by 6 bases. The chain links TRBV14 to TRBJ1-1, with TRBD1 matching over 7 bases. The sample taken for sequencing was peripheral blood. The sequence was collected from a woman in her forties or fifties with acute or convalescent COVID-19. For the CDR3, the DNA is TGTGCCAGCAGCCAAGACTCGTGGACAGGCCCTGAAGCTTTCTTT. Its translation: CASSQDSWTGPEAFF.